The clone carrying this T cell receptor beta chain was detected ten times or more. Its antigen is not known. Treatment of any kind had been given to no patient before thyroid surgery. The CDR3 is made up of 16 amino acids. V trimming: 4 bases; J trimming: 4 bases; junction bases outside the gene matches: 7. Germline CDR1 reads ENHRY; CDR2 reads SYGVKD. In the original analysis: CDR3 differences across clinicopathological groups were used to build a distant-metastasis classifier for papillary thyroid cancer. TCRdb re-called clones via MiXCR from the PCR reads. TCRdb's processing, not the authors', yielded these V and J calls. The profile shows roughly 25,000 clones, 13% of them singletons. The data derive from a study of metastatic and nonmetastatic thyroid tumors. Overall study context: Repertoires from malignant and benign thyroid patients were compared across blood and tumor or nodule tissue. Study-level points and caveats: Reports indicated that malignant thyroid tumors showed significantly higher TCR beta diversity than benign nodules did, in blood and tumor.

The chain joins TRBV10-3 to TRBJ2-3; 11 positions match TRBD2. This TCR derives from a female donor with papillary thyroid cancer or a benign thyroid nodule (not recorded which). Some clones in this sample may be carry-over from other donors' samples. Source material: blood. CDR3 region: CAISGKLAGVADTQYF. CDR3 coding DNA: TGTGCCATCAGTGGGAAACTAGCGGGAGTAGCAGATACGCAGTATTTT.